This T cell receptor beta chain comes out of a study of identical twins. Study-level results: There was more out-of-frame TCR alpha sharing in monozygotic twins than models estimated.

This clonotype appeared many times. Its specificity is not known. Germline loops: CDR1 SGHRS, CDR2 YFSETQ. This CDR3 has 13 residues. Trimming cost V 3 bases and J 8 bases, with 12 bases left between them. One entry per CDR3 protein results from TCRdb running MiXCR on the 5' RACE reads. The profile shows some 690,000 distinct CDR3 sequences, around 21% of them singletons. The sample also formed part of further work on T cells expressing NK-cell markers. That source adds: Four donors' CD3+CD56-NKG2C+ cells were dominated by the same clonotypes.

Material for sequencing was PBMCs. This sequence was found in a woman under 30 in good health. The V and J genes are TRBV5-1 and TRBJ2-1, with D tentatively TRBD2 (5 bases). Here the CDR3 DNA reads TGCGCCAGCAGCTGGGAGTCCACCCATGAGCAGTTCTTC. Translation: CASSWESTHEQFF.